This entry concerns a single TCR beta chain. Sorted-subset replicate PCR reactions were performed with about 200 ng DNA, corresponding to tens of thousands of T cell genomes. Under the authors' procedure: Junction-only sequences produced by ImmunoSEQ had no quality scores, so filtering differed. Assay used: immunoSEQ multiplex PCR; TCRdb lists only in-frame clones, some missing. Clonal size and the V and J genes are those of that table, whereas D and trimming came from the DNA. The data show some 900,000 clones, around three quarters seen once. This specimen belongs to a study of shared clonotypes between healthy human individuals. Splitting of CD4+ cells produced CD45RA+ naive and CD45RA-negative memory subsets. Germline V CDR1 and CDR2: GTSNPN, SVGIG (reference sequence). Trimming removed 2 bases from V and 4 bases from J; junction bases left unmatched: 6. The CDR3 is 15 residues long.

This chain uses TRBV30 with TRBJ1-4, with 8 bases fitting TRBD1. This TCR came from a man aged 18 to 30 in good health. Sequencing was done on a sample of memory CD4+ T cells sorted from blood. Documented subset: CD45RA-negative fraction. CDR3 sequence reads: CAWSPGQGLNEKLFF. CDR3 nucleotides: TGTGCCTGGAGTCCAGGACAGGGACTTAATGAAAAACTGTTTTTT.